The entry below describes one TCR beta chain. Donation came from healthy HIV-negative adults that had no recent acute infections or vaccinations. This sample stems from a study of shared clonotypes between healthy human individuals. The CDR3 runs 14 residues. V lost 5 bases and J lost 1, with 10 bases in between. Germline V gene lookup returns CDR1 SGHNT and CDR2 YENEEA. TCRdb's copy holds only in-frame clones and misses some; the assay was immunoSEQ multiplex PCR. The sample has roughly 400,000 clones; roughly 96% are singletons. Sequencing input: memory CD8+ T cells sorted from blood. Subset of the sample: CD45RO+ cells pooled with CCR7-negative TemRA cells. The chain has TRBV11-3 and TRBJ2-3; D not certain. This TCR was recovered from a man aged 25 to 40 in good health. DNA for the CDR3: TGTGCCAGCAGCCATAGGACCCGCACAGATACGCAGTATTTT. Translation: CASSHRTRTDTQYF.